This TCR beta chain was identified during a study of shared clonotypes between healthy human individuals. The authors split each subset's genomic DNA evenly across several immunoSEQ plates. Data came from immunoSEQ multiplex PCR; TCRdb stores just in-frame clones and leaves some out. The sample shows approximately 2.3 million clones, about 92% of them seen only once. Among the donors, all were Caucasian adults who lived in Nashville, Tennessee. Germline values: CDR1 MDHEN, CDR2 SYDVKM. The CDR3 has 14 amino acids. The ends were cut back, 6 bases at V and 3 bases at J, with 13 bases in the middle. Sequenced sample: naive CD4+ T cells from PBMCs. The subset here: CD45RA+ positively selected. The chain couples TRBV28 to TRBJ2-3; weak D call: TRBD2 (6 bases). This TCR was sampled from a man aged 18 to 29 in good health. Some clones in this sample may be carry-over from other donors' samples. The CDR3 nucleotides read TGTGCCAGCAGCCCCGGAGGGCGTACAGATACGCAGTATTTT. Amino acid sequence: CASSPGGRTDTQYF.